This entry describes one T cell receptor beta chain. Its specificity is not known. Other nucleotide sequences in the sample specify the same CDR3. CD45RO-negative CD8 cells positively selected for CCR7 made up the naive population, which excluded terminally differentiated effector memory CD45RA+ cells. These data are taken from a study of shared clonotypes between healthy human individuals. Study-wide points: Few donors restricted represented genetic and exposure-history diversity. Depth of sequencing was expected to influence donor clonotype sharing.

TCRdb's copy holds only in-frame clones and misses some; the assay was immunoSEQ multiplex PCR. This repertoire shows about 1,800,000 clones, about 94% found once; its top ten account for more than 0.95%. Trimming shortened V by 5 bases and J by 4 bases, and 6 bases separated the two germline ends. Germline V lookup: CDR1 LNHNV, CDR2 YYDKDF (reference sequence). The CDR3 sequence is 12 residues long. The sample consisted of naive CD8+ T cells sorted from blood. The sequence was obtained from a man younger than 30 in good health. This sequence joins TRBV15 and TRBJ2-1, with D uncertain. The CDR3 here is CATSRPYNEQFF. In nucleotides, the CDR3 is TGTGCCACCAGCCGGCCATACAATGAGCAGTTCTTC. The whole variable domain, filled in from reference TRBV15 and TRBJ2-1, reads DAMVIQNPRYQVTQFGKPVTLSCSQTLNHNVMYWYQQKSSQAPKLLFHYYDKDFNNEADTPDNFQSRRPNTSFCFLDIRSPGLGDTAMYLCATSRPYNEQFFGPGTRLTVL.